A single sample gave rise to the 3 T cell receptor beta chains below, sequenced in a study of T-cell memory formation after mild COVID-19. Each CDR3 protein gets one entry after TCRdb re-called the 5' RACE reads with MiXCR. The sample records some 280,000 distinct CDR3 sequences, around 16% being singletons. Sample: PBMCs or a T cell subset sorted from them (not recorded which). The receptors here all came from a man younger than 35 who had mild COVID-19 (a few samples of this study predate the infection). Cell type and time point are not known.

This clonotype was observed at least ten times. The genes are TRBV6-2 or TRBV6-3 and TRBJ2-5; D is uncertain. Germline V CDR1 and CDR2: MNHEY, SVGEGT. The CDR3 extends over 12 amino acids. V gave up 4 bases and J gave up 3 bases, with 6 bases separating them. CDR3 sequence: CASSSAEETQYF. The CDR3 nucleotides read TGTGCCAGCAGTTCAGCAGAAGAGACCCAGTACTTC.

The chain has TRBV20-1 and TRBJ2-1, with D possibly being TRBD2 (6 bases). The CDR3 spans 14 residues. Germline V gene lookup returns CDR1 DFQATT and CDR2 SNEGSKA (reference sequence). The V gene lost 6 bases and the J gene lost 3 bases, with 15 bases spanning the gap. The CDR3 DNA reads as TGCAGTGCCCACTTTGGGCGGGGCTACAATGAGCAGTTCTTC. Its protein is CSAHFGRGYNEQFF.

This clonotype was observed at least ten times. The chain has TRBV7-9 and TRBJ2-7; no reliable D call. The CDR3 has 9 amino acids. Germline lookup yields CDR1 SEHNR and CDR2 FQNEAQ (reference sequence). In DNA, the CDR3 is TGTGGGATTGGCTACGAGCAGTACTTC. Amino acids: CGIGYEQYF.